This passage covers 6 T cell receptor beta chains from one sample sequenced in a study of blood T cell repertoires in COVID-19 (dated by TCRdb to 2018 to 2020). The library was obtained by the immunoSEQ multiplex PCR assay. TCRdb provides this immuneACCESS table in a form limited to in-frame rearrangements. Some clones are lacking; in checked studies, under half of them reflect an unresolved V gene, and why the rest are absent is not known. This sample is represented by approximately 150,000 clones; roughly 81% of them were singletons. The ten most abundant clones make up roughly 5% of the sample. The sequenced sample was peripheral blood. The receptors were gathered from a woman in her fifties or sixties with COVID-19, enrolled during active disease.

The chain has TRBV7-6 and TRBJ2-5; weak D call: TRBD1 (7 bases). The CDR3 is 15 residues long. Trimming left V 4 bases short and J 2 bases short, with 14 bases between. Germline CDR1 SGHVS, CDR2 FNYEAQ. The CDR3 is CASSSAGQPQETQYF. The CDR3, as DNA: TGTGCCAGCAGCTCGGCGGGACAGCCACAAGAGACCCAGTACTTC. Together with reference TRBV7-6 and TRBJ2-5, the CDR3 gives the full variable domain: GAGVSQSPRYKVTKRGQDVALRCDPISGHVSLYWYRQALGQGPEFLTYFNYEAQQDKSGLPNDRFSAERPEGSISTLTIQRTEQRDSAMYRCASSSAGQPQETQYFGPGTRLLVL.

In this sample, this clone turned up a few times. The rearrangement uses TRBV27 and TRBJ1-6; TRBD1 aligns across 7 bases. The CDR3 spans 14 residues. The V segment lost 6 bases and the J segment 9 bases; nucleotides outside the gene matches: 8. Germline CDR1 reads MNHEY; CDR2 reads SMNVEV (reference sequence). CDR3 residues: CASSPRQGASPLHF. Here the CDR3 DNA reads TGTGCCAGCAGCCCTCGACAGGGTGCTTCACCCCTCCACTTT.

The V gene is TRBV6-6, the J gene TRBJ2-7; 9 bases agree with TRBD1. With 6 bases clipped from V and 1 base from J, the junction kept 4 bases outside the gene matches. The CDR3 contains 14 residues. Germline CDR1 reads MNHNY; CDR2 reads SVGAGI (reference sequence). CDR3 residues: CASRSGTGSYEQYF. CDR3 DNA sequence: TGTGCCAGCAGGTCCGGGACAGGGTCCTACGAGCAGTACTTC.

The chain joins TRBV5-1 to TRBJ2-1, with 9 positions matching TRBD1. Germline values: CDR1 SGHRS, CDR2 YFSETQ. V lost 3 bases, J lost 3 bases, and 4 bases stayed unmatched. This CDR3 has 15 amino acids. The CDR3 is CASSWGQGVYNEQFF. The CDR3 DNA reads TGCGCCAGCAGCTGGGGACAGGGAGTCTACAATGAGCAGTTCTTC.

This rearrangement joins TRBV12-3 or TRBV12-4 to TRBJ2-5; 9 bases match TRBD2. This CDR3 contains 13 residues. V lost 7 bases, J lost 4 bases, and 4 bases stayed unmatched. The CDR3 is CASKGGGAETQYF. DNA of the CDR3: TGTGCCAGCAAAGGCGGGGGGGCAGAGACCCAGTACTTC.

The CDR3 region has the DNA TGTGCCAGCAGGGGCGGGGGTAGAGAGCAGTTCTTC. This sequence encodes CASRGGGREQFF. The V and J genes are TRBV7-2 and TRBJ2-1, with 7 bases identical to TRBD2. The germline V gene has CDR1 SGHTA and CDR2 FQGNSA. This CDR3 contains 12 residues. The trim removed 6 bases at V and 10 bases at J, leaving 6 bases unmatched.